This entry describes one TCR beta chain. Generated by immunoSEQ multiplex PCR, the TCRdb table keeps only in-frame clones and is missing some. The sample holds around 300,000 clones, approximately 90% seen once. The data derive from a study of blood T cell repertoires in COVID-19. Residents of about 25 US areas, aged about 18 to 95 years, made up the participants. CDR1 and CDR2 (germline): SGHVS, FQNEAQ. This CDR3 is built from 15 residues. Unmatched junction bases numbered 5, after V lost 1 base and J lost 5 bases. The clonotype originates from a woman aged 40-49 years who had recovered from COVID-19. The specimen was PBMCs or T cells enriched from blood (not recorded which). The chain links TRBV7-8 to TRBJ2-1; the match to TRBD2 covers 7 bases. The CDR3 DNA is TGTGCCAGCAGCTTAGGGGCGGGAGCGCACAATGAGCAGTTCTTC. Residues: CASSLGAGAHNEQFF.